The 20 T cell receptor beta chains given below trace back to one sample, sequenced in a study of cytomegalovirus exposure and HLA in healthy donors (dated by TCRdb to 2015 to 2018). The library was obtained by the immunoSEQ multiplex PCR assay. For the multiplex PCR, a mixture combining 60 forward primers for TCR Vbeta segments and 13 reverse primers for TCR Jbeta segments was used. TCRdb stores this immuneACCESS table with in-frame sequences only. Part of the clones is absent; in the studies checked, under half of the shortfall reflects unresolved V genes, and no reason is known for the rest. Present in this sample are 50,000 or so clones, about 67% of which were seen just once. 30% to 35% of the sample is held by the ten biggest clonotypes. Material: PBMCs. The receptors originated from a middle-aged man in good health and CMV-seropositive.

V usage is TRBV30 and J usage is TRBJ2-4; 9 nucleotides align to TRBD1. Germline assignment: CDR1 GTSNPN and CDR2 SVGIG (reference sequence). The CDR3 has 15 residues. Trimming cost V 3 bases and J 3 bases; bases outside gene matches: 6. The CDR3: CAWSPGQGVKNIQYF. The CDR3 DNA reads TGTGCCTGGAGCCCGGGACAGGGCGTCAAAAACATTCAGTACTTC.

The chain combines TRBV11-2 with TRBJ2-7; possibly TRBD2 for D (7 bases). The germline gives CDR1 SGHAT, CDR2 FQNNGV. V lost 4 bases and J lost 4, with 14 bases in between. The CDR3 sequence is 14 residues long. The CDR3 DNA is TGTGCCAGCAGCTGGGGAGGGGGGCCTTACGAGCAGTACTTC. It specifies CASSWGGGPYEQYF.

The CDR3 sequence is CASSRMLTRGLNGYTF. The CDR3 nucleotides read TGTGCCAGCAGCCGAATGTTGACACGGGGATTGAATGGCTACACCTTC. This chain connects TRBV5-6 to TRBJ1-2; D unclear. The CDR3 spans 16 residues. Between the trimmed V and J ends, which lost 4 bases and 6 bases, there was a span of 22 bases. Germline CDR1 and CDR2: SGHDT and YYEEEE.

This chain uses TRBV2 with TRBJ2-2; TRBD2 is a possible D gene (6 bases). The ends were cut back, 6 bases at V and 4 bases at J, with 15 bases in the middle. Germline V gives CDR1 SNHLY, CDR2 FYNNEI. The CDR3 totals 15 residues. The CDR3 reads CASRTQVGSTGELFF. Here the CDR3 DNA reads TGTGCCAGCAGGACTCAGGTCGGGAGCACCGGGGAGCTGTTTTTT.

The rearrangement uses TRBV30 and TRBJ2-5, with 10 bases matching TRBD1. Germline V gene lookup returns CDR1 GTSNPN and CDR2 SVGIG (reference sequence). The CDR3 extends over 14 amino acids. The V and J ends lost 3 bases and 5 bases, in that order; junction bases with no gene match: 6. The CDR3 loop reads CAWRGTGDGETQYF. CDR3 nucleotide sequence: TGTGCCTGGAGGGGGACAGGGGATGGGGAGACCCAGTACTTC. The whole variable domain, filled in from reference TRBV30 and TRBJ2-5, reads SQTIHQWPATLVQPVGSPLSLECTVEGTSNPNLYWYRQAAGRGLQLLFYSVGIGQISSEVPQNLSASRPQDRQFILSSKKLLLSDSGFYLCAWRGTGDGETQYFGPGTRLLVL.

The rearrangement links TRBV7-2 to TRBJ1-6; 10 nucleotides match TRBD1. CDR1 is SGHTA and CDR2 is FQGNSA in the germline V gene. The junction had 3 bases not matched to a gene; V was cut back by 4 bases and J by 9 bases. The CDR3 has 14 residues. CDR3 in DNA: TGTGCCAGCAGCTCCGGACAGGGGGTTTCACCCCTCCACTTT. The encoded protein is CASSSGQGVSPLHF.

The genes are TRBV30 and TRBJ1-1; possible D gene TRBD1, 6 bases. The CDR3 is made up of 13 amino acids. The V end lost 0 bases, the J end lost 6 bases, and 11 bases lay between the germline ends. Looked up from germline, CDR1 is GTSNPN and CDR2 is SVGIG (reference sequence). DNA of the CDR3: TGTGCCTGGAGTGTAGAAACAGGGTCTGAAGCTTTCTTT. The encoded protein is CAWSVETGSEAFF.

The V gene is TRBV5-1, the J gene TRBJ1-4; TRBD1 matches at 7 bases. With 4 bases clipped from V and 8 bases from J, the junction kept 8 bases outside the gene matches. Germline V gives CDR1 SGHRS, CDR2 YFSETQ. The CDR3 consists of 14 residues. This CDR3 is CASSLGTAKEKLFF. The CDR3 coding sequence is TGCGCCAGCAGCCTGGGGACAGCAAAAGAAAAACTGTTTTTT. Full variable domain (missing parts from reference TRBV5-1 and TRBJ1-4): KAGVTQTPRYLIKTRGQQVTLSCSPISGHRSVSWYQQTPGQGLQFLFEYFSETQRNKGNFPGRFSGRQFSNSRSEMNVSTLELGDSALYLCASSLGTAKEKLFFGSGTQLSVL.

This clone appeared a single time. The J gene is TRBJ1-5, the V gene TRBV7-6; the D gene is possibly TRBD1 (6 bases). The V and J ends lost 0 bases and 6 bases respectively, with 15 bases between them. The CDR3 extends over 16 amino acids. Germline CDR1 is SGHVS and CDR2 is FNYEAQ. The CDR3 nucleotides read TGTGCCAGCAGCTTAGCCACGGGGGGGGCTGGTCAGCCCCAGCATTTT. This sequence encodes CASSLATGGAGQPQHF.

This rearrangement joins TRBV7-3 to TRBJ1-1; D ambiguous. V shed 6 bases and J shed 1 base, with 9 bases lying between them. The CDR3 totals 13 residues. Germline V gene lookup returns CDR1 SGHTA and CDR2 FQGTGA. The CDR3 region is CASSTRRNTEAFF. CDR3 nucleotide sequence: TGTGCCAGCAGTACTCGTAGGAACACTGAAGCTTTCTTT.

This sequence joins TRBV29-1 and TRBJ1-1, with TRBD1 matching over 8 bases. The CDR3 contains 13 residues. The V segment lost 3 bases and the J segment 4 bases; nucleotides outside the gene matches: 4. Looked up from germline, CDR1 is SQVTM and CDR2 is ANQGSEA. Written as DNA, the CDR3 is TGCAGCGTTGAGAACAGGGGGGGCACTGAAGCTTTCTTT. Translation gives CSVENRGGTEAFF.

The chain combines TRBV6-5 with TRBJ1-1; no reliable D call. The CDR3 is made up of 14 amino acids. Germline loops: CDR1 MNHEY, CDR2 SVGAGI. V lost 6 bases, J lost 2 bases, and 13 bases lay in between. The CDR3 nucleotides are TGTGCCAGCAGCGGGGATTGGCCCAACACTGAAGCTTTCTTT. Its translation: CASSGDWPNTEAFF.

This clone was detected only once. CDR3 nucleotides: TGTGCCAGCAGCTTAACGACAGAATACTCTGGGGCCAACGTCCTGACTTTC. This translates into CASSLTTEYSGANVLTF. The chain carries TRBV5-6 and TRBJ2-6; a possible D gene is TRBD1 (5 bases). V was clipped by 2 bases and J by 0 bases, with 12 bases between them. Per the germline V gene, CDR1 is SGHDT and CDR2 is YYEEEE. This CDR3 has 17 amino acids.

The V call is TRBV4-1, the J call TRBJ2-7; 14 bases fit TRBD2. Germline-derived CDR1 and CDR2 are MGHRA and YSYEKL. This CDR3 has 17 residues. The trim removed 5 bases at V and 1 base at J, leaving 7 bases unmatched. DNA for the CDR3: TGCGCCAGCAGCGCCCGGACTAGCGGGGGGCCATCCTACGAGCAGTACTTC. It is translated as CASSARTSGGPSYEQYF.

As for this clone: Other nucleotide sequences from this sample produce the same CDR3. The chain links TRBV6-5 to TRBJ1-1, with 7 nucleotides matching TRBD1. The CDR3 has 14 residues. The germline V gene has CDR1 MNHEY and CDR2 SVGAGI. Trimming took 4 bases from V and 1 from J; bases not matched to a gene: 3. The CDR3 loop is CASSWTGGNTEAFF. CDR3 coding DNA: TGTGCCAGCAGTTGGACAGGAGGGAACACTGAAGCTTTCTTT.

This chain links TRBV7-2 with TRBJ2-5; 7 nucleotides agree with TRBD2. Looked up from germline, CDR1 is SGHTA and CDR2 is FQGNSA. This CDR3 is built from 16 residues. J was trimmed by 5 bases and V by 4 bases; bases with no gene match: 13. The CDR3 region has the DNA TGTGCCAGCAGCTCAGCGGGGACTAAAGCTTGGGAGACCCAGTACTTC. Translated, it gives CASSSAGTKAWETQYF.

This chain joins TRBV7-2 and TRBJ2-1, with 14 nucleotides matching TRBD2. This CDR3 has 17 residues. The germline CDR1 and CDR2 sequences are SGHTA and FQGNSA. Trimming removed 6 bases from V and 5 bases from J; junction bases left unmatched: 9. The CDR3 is CASSLQGGLAGDNEQFF. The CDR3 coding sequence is TGTGCCAGCAGTCTTCAGGGGGGACTAGCGGGGGACAATGAGCAGTTCTTC.

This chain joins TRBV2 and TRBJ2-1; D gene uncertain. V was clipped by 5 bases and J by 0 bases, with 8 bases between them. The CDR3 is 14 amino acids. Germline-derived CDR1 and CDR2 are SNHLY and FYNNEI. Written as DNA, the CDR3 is TGTGCCAGCAGTCCCATGAGCTCCTACAATGAGCAGTTCTTC. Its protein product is CASSPMSSYNEQFF.

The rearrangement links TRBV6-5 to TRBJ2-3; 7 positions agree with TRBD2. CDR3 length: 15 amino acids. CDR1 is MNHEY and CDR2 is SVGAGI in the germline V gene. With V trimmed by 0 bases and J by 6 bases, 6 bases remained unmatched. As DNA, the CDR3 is TGTGCCAGCAGTTACTCGAGGCGGGAGAGGGATACGCAGTATTTT. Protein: CASSYSRRERDTQYF.

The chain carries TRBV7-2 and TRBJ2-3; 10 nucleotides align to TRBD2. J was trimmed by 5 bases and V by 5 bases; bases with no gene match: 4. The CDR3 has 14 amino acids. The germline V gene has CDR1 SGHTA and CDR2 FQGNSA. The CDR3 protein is CASSPSGGLDTQYF. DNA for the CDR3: TGTGCCAGCAGCCCTAGCGGGGGATTAGATACGCAGTATTTT.